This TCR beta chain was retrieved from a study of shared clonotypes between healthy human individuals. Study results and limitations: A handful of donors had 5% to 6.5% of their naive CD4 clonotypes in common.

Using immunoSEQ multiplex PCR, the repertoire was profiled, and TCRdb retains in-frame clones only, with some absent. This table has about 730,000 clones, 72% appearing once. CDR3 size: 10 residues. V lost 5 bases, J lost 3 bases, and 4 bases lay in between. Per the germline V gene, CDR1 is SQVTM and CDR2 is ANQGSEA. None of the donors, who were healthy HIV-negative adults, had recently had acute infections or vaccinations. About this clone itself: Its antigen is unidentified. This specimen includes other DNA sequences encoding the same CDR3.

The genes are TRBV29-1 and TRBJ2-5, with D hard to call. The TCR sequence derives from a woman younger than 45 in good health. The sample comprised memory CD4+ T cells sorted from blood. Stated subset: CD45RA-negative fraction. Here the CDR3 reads CSVFKETQYF. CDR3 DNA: TGCAGCGTTTTTAAAGAGACCCAGTACTTC.